The entry below gives a single TCR beta chain sequence along with its context. This sample was included in a study of blood T cell repertoires in COVID-19. Study processing details: From reference gene primer amplification, estimates of nucleated cell counts were derived. Libraries were prepared by immunoSEQ multiplex PCR; TCRdb keeps only in-frame clonotypes and omits some of them. The V and J calls and clone size come from that table; D and trimming were worked out from the DNA. In the table there are fewer than 200,000 clones, about 83% of which are singletons. Germline-derived CDR1 and CDR2 are WSHSY and SAAADI. The CDR3 is 13 amino acids. V was clipped by 3 bases and J by 5 bases, with 9 bases between them.

Sequenced input: peripheral blood. The chain couples TRBV10-2 to TRBJ2-3; weak D call: TRBD2 (5 bases). The receptor's source is a middle-aged man who had recovered from COVID-19. In DNA form, the CDR3 reads TGCGCCAGCAGTGAAGGAGGCAAAGATACGCAGTATTTT. It translates to CASSEGGKDTQYF.